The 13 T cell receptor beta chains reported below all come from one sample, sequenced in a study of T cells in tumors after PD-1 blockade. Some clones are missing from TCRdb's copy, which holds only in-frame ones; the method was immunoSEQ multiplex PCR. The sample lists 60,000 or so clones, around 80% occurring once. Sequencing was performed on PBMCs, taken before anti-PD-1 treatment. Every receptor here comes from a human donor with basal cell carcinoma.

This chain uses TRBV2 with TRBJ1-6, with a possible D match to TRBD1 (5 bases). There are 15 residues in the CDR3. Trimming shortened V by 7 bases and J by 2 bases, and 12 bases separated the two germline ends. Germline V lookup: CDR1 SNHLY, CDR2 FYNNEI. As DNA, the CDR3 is TGTGCCAGCATCAGGACATCACCCTATAATTCACCCCTCCACTTT. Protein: CASIRTSPYNSPLHF.

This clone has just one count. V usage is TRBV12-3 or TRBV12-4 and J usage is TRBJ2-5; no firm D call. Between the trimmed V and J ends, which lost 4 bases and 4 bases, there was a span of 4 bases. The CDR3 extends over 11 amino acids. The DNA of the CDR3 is TGTGCCAGCAGTTCTAGAGAGACCCAGTACTTC. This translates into CASSSRETQYF.

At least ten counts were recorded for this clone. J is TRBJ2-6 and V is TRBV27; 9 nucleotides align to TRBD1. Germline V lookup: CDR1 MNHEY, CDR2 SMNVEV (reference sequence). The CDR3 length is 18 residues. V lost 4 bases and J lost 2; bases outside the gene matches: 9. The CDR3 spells CASSSPGQGMAGANVLTF. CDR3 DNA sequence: TGTGCCAGCAGTTCGCCGGGACAGGGAATGGCTGGGGCCAACGTCCTGACTTTC. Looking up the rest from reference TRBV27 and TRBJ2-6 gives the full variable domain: EAQVTQNPRYLITVTGKKLTVTCSQNMNHEYMSWYRQDPGLGLRQIYYSMNVEVTDKGDVPEGYKVSRKEKRNFPLILESPSPNQTSLYFCASSSPGQGMAGANVLTFGAGSRLTVL.

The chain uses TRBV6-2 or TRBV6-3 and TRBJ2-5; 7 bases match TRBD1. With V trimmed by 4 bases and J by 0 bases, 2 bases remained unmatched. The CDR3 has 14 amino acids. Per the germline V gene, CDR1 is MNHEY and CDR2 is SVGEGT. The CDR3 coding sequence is TGTGCCAGCAGTTCCGGGACAGACCAAGAGACCCAGTACTTC. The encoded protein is CASSSGTDQETQYF.

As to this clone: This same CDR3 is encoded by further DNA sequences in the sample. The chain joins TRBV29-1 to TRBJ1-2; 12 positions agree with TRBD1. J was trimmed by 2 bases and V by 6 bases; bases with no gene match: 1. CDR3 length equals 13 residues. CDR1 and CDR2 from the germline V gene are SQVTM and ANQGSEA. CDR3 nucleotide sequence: TGCAGCGTAGGGACAGGGGGCAACTATGGCTACACCTTC. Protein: CSVGTGGNYGYTF.

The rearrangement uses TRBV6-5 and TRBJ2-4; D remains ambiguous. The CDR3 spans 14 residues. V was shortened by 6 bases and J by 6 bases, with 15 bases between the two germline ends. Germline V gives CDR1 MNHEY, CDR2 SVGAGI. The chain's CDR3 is CASRGMGMGNIQYF. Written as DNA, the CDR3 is TGTGCCAGCAGGGGAATGGGGATGGGAAACATTCAGTACTTC.

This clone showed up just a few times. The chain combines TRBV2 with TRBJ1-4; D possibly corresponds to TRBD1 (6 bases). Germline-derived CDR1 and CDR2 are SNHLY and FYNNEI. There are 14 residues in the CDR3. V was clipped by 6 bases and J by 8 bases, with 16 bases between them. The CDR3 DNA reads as TGTGCCAGCAGCTTTACAGGGAGTGGCGAAAAACTGTTTTTT. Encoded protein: CASSFTGSGEKLFF. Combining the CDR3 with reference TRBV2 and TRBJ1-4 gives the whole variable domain EPEVTQTPSHQVTQMGQEVILRCVPISNHLYFYWYRQILGQKVEFLVSFYNNEISEKSEIFDDQFSVERPDGSNFTLKIRSTKLEDSAMYFCASSFTGSGEKLFFGSGTQLSVL.

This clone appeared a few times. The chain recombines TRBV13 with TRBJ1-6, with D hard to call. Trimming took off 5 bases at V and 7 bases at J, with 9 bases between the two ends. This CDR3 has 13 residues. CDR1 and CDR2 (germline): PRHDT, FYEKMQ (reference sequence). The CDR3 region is CASSEGNNSPLHF. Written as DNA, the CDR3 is TGTGCCAGCAGCGAAGGGAACAATTCACCCCTCCACTTT.

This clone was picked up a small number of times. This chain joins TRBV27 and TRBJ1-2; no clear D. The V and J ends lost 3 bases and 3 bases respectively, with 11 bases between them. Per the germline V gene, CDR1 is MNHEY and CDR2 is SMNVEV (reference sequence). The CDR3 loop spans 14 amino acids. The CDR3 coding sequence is TGTGCCAGCAGTTTTGGGATTACACACTATGGCTACACCTTC. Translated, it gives CASSFGITHYGYTF.

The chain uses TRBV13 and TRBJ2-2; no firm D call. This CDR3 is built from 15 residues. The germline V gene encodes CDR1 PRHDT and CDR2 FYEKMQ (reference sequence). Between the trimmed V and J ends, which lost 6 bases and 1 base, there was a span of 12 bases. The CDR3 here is CASSLGPGNTGELFF. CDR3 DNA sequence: TGTGCCAGCAGTTTGGGTCCTGGGAACACCGGGGAGCTGTTTTTT. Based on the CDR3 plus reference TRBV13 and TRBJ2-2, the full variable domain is AAGVIQSPRHLIKEKRETATLKCYPIPRHDTVYWYQQGPGQDPQFLISFYEKMQSDKGSIPDRFSAQQFSDYHSELNMSSLELGDSALYFCASSLGPGNTGELFFGEGSRLTVL.

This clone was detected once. The DNA of the CDR3 is TGTGCCAGCAGCTTAGCTGGTCTCCGTGAGCAGTACTTC. Its protein is CASSLAGLREQYF. J is TRBJ2-7 and V is TRBV7-2; no firm D call. The length of the CDR3 is 13 residues. V was shortened by 0 bases and J by 7 bases, with 10 bases between the two germline ends. CDR1 is SGHTA, CDR2 FQGNSA, per germline.

This CDR3 is CASSLARLADTDTQYF. The CDR3 nucleotides are TGTGCCAGCAGCTTAGCGCGACTAGCGGACACAGATACGCAGTATTTT. The V call is TRBV7-9, the J call TRBJ2-3, with 9 positions matching TRBD2. J lost 2 bases, V lost 0 bases, and 3 bases had no gene match. The CDR3 loop spans 16 amino acids. From germline, CDR1 is SEHNR and CDR2 FQNEAQ (reference sequence).

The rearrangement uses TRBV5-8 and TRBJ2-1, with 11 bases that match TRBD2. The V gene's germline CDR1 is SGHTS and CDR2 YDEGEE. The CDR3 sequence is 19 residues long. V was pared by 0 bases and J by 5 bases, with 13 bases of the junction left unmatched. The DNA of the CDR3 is TGTGCCAGCAGCTTGGTTCCCCTAGCGGGGGGTCTTCTGCACAATGAGCAGTTCTTC. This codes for CASSLVPLAGGLLHNEQFF.